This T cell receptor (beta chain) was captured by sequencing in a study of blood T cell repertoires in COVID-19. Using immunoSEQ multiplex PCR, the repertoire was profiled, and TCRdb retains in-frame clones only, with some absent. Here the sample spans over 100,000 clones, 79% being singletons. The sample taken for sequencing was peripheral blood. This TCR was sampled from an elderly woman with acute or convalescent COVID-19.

For the CDR3, the DNA is TGTGCCAGCAGTGAAGGGGCAGGTCTCGACTATGGCTACACCTTC. It specifies CASSEGAGLDYGYTF. The chain uses TRBV2 and TRBJ1-2; D is ambiguous. V dropped 1 base and J dropped 3 bases, with 12 bases sitting between them. Germline V gives CDR1 SNHLY, CDR2 FYNNEI. This CDR3 contains 15 residues.